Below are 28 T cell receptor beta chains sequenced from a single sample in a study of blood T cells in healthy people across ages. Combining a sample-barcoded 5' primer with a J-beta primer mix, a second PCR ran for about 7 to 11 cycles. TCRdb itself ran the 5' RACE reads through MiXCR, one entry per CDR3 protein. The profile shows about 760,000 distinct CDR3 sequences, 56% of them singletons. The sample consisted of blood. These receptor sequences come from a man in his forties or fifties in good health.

The CDR3 protein is CASSLGAQRGGRDTQYF. The CDR3 nucleotides are TGTGCCAGCAGCTTAGGAGCACAGCGGGGAGGTAGGGATACGCAGTATTTT. The J gene is TRBJ2-3, the V gene TRBV11-1; 7 bases line up with TRBD2. CDR1 is SGHAT and CDR2 is FQDESV in the germline V gene (reference sequence). J gave up 6 bases and V 1 base, and 13 bases lay outside the gene matches. The length of the CDR3 is 17 residues.

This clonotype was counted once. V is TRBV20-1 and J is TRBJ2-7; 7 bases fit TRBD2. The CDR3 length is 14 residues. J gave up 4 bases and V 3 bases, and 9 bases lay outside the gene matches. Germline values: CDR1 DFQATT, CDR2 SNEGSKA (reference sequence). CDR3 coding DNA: TGCAGTGCTAGGGCTAGCGGAACAGGATACGAGCAGTACTTC. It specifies CSARASGTGYEQYF.

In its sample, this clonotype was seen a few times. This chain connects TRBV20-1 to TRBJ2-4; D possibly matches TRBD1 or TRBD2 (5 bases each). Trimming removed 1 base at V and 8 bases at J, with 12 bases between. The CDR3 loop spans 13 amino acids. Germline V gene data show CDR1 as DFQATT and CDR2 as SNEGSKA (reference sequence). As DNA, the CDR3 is TGCAGTGCTAGAGCTGGGGGAGAGGACATTCAGTACTTC. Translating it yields CSARAGGEDIQYF.

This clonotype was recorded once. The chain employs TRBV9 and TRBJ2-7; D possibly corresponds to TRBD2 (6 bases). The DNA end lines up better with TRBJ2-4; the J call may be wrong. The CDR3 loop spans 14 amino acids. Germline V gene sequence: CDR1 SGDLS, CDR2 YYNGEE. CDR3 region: CASSVAGIPDIQYF. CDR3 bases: TGTGCCAGCAGCGTGGCGGGGATACCTGACATTCAGTACTTC.

CDR3 residues: CASSQTGQGSGYTF. The DNA for the CDR3 is TGTGCCAGCAGTCAGACGGGACAGGGGTCTGGCTACACCTTC. V gene TRBV7-2 combines with J gene TRBJ1-2, with 10 bases that match TRBD1. V was pared by 6 bases and J by 7 bases, with 8 bases of the junction left unmatched. Germline V gene lookup returns CDR1 SGHTA and CDR2 FQGNSA. The CDR3 length is 14 residues.

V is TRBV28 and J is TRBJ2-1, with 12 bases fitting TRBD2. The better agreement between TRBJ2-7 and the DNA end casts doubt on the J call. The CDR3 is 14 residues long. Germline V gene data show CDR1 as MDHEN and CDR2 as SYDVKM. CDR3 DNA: TGTGCCAGCAGCGGACTAGCGGGACAGTTTGGGCAGTACTTC. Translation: CASSGLAGQFGQYF.

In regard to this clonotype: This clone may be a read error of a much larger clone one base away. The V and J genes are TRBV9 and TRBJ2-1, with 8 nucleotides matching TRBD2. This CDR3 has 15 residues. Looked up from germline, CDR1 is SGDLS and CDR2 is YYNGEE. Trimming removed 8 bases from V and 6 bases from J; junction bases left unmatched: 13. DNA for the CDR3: TGTGCCAGGCTGGCAGGGACTAGACACATCAATGAGCAGTTCTTC. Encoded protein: CARLAGTRHINEQFF.

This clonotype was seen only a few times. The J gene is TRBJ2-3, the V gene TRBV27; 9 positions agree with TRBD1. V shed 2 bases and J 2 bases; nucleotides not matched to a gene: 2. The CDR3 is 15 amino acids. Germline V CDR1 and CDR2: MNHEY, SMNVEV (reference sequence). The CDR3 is CASSLDRGITDTQYF. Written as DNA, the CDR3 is TGTGCCAGCAGTTTAGACAGGGGGATCACAGATACGCAGTATTTT.

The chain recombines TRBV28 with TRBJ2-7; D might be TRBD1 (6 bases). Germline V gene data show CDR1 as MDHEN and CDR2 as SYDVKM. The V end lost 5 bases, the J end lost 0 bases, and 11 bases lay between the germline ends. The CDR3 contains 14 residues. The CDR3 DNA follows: TGTGCCAGCAGTGCGACAGGATTCTCCTACGAGCAGTACTTC. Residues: CASSATGFSYEQYF.

The CDR3 here is CASSLGEAGNEQYF. The CDR3 DNA reads TGTGCCAGCAGCTTAGGGGAGGCGGGAAACGAGCAGTACTTC. The chain recombines TRBV7-8 with TRBJ2-7; maybe TRBD2 (6 bases). This CDR3 contains 14 residues. Trimming shortened V by 1 base and J by 5 bases, and 12 bases separated the two germline ends. CDR1 SGHVS and CDR2 FQNEAQ come from the germline V gene.

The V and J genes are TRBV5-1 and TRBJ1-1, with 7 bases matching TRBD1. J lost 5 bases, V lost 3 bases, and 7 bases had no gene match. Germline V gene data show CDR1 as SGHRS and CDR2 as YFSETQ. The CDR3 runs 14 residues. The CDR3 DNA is TGCGCCAGCAGCTCCGAAAGGGGGCAAACTGAAGCTTTCTTT. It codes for CASSSERGQTEAFF. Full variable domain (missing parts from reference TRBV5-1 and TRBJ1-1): KAGVTQTPRYLIKTRGQQVTLSCSPISGHRSVSWYQQTPGQGLQFLFEYFSETQRNKGNFPGRFSGRQFSNSRSEMNVSTLELGDSALYLCASSSERGQTEAFFGQGTRLTVV.

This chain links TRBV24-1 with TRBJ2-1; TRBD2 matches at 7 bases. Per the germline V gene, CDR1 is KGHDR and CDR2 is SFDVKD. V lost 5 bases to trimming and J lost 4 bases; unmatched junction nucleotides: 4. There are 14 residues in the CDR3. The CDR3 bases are TGTGCCACCAGTGGCGCTAGCGGTTACAATGAGCAGTTCTTC. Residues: CATSGASGYNEQFF.

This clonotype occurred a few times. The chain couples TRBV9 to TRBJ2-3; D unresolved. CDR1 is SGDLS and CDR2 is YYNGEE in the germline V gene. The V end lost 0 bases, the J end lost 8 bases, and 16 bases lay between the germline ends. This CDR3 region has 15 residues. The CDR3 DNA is TGTGCCAGCAGCGTAGTACTGGGCTCTGGTGGTACGCAGTATTTT. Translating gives CASSVVLGSGGTQYF.

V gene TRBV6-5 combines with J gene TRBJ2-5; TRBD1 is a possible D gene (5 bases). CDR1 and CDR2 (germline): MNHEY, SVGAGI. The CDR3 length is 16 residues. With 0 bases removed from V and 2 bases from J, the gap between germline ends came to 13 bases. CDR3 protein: CASSYSPQGAQETQYF. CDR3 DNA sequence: TGTGCCAGCAGTTACTCTCCGCAGGGTGCACAAGAGACCCAGTACTTC.

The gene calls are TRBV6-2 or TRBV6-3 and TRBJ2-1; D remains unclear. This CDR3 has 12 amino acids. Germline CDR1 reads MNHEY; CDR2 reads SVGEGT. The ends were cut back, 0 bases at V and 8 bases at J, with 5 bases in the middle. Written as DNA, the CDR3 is TGTGCCAGCAGTTACTCTTCCGATGAGCAGTTCTTC. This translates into CASSYSSDEQFF.

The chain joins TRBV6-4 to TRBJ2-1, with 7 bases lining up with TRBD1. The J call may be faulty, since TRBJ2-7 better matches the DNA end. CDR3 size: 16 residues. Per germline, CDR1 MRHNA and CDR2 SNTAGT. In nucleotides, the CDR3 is TGTGCCAGCAGTGACTCGACACAGGGGACCTACAATGAGCAGTACTTC. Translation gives CASSDSTQGTYNEQYF.

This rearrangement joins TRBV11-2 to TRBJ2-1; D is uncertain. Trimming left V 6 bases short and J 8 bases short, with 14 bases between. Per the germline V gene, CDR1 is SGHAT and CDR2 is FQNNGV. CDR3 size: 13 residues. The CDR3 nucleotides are TGTGCCAGCAGTTCTGGAGCCCTCTATGAGCAGTTCTTC. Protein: CASSSGALYEQFF.

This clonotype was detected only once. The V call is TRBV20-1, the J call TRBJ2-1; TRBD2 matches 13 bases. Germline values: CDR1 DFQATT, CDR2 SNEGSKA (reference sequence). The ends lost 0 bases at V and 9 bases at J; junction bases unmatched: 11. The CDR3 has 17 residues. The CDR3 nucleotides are TGCAGTGCTAGAGATTTTGGTACTAGCGGGAGGGTCAGTGAGCAGTTCTTC. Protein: CSARDFGTSGRVSEQFF.

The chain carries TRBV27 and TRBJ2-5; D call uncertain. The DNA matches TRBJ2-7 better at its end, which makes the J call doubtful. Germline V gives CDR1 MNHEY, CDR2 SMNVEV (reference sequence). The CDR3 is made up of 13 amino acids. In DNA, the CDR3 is TGTGCCAGCAGTGGAACCTCCTGGGGCGAGCAGTACTTC. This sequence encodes CASSGTSWGEQYF.

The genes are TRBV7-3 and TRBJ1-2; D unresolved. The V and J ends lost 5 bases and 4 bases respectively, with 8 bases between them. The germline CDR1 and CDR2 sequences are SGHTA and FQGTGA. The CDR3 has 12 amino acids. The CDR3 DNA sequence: TGTGCCAGCAGCCTGTGGGGCTATGGCTACACCTTC. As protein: CASSLWGYGYTF.

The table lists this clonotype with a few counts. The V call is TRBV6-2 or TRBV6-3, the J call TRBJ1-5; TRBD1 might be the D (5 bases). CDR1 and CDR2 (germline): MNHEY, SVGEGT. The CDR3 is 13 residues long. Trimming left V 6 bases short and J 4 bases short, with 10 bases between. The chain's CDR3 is CASRSGVNQPQHF. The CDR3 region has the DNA TGTGCCAGCAGGTCGGGGGTTAATCAGCCCCAGCATTTT.

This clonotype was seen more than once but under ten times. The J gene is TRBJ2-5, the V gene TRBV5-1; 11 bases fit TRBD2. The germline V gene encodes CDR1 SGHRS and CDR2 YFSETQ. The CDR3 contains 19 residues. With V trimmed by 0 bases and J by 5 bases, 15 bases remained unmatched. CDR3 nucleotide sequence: TGCGCCAGCAGCTTGGCCGTCGTGACTAGCGGGACCCCGGGGGAGACCCAGTACTTC. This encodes CASSLAVVTSGTPGETQYF.

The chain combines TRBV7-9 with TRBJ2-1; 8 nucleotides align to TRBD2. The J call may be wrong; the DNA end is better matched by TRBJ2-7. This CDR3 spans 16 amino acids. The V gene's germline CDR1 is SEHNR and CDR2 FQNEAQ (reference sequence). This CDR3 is CASSLNSASGRNEQYF. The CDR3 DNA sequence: TGTGCCAGCAGCTTAAACTCTGCTAGCGGGCGGAATGAGCAGTACTTC.

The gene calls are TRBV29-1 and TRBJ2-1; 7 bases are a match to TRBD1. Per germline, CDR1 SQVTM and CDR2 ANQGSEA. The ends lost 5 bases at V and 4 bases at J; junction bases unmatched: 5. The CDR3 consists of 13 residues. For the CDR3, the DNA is TGCAGCGTTCCCGGGACAGTATACAATGAGCAGTTCTTC. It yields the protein CSVPGTVYNEQFF.

DNA for the CDR3: TGCGCCAGCAGCTCCCTTGGGGGACAGGGTCGCCCCTATGGCTACACCTTC. This codes for CASSSLGGQGRPYGYTF. The J gene is TRBJ1-2, the V gene TRBV5-1; 9 bases line up with TRBD1. This CDR3 is 17 amino acids long. The germline CDR1 and CDR2 sequences are SGHRS and YFSETQ. The trim removed 3 bases at V and 4 bases at J, leaving 13 bases unmatched.

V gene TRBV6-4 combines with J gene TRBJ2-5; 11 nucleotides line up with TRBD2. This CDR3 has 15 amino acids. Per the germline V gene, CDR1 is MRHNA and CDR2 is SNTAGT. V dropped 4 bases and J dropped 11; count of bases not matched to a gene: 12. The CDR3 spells CASSGLAGGSDEQYF. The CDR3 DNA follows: TGTGCCAGCAGTGGCCTAGCGGGAGGCTCGGATGAGCAGTACTTC.

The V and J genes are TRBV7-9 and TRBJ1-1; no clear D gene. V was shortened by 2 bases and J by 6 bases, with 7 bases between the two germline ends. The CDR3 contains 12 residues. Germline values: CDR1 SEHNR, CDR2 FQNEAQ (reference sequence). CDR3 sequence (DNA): TGTGCCAGCAGCTTACGAGTCCCTGAAGCTTTCTTT. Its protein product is CASSLRVPEAFF.

The CDR3 nucleotides read TGTGCCAGCAGTTACGGTAGCCCCTCGCGCAGCACAGATACGCAGTATTTT. Protein sequence: CASSYGSPSRSTDTQYF. The chain combines TRBV6-5 with TRBJ2-3; D is unclear. The length of the CDR3 is 17 residues. V lost 2 bases and J 0 bases, leaving 15 bases between the germline ends. Per germline, CDR1 MNHEY and CDR2 SVGAGI.